The 4 T cell receptor beta chains in this list originate from one sample, sequenced in a study of cytomegalovirus exposure and HLA in healthy donors. In the PCR, 60 Vbeta and 13 Jbeta primers were used. Only in-frame clones appear in the TCRdb table, and some are missing; sequencing was by immunoSEQ multiplex PCR. The data hold roughly 120,000 clones, with 78% observed a single time. Specimen: PBMCs. The receptors here all came from a woman aged 25 to 39 in good health and CMV-seronegative.

The chain has TRBV5-1 and TRBJ1-5; 7 nucleotides line up with TRBD1. The CDR3 covers 15 residues. The ends lost 2 bases at V and 1 base at J; junction bases unmatched: 3. Looked up from germline, CDR1 is SGHRS and CDR2 is YFSETQ. The CDR3 is CASSFRGGSNQPQHF. The CDR3, as DNA: TGCGCCAGCAGCTTTCGAGGGGGCAGCAATCAGCCCCAGCATTTT.

V usage is TRBV29-1 and J usage is TRBJ2-7, with a weak D call TRBD2 (5 bases). Per the germline V gene, CDR1 is SQVTM and CDR2 is ANQGSEA. The germline V and J ends were trimmed by 6 bases and 0 bases, with 12 bases remaining between them. The CDR3 totals 13 residues. The CDR3 nucleotides are TGCAGCGTCGCGGAGGTCCGCTCCTACGAGCAGTACTTC. Its protein is CSVAEVRSYEQYF.

The chain joins TRBV7-2 to TRBJ1-5; D is unresolved. Germline V gene sequence: CDR1 SGHTA, CDR2 FQGNSA. Trimming removed 1 base at V and 7 bases at J, with 11 bases between. The CDR3 has 14 residues. CDR3 bases: TGTGCCAGCAGCTTAGTATCGCAGGCCCAGCCCCAGCATTTT. This sequence encodes CASSLVSQAQPQHF.

The chain carries TRBV7-6 and TRBJ2-1; 12 bases line up with TRBD1. The CDR3 consists of 14 residues. The J segment lost 14 bases and the V segment lost 6 bases, leaving 11 bases of the junction unmatched. Germline loops: CDR1 SGHVS, CDR2 FNYEAQ. CDR3 residues: CASSIMGQGAKEFF. In DNA form, the CDR3 reads TGTGCCAGCAGTATAATGGGACAGGGGGCGAAGGAGTTCTTC.